These 14 T cell receptor beta chains came from one sample sequenced in a study of Graves' ophthalmopathy and Graves' hyperthyroidism. The authors amplified TCR beta CDR3 regions from RNA transcripts. In the first round, RT-PCR was carried out with HTBI primers, and a multiplex PCR formed the second round. TCRdb reanalysed the multiplex PCR reads using MiXCR and keeps one entry per CDR3 protein. The data show about 1.1 million distinct CDR3 sequences, approximately 35% seen once. The sample consisted of peripheral blood or thyroid tissue (not recorded which). Receptors originate from an adult man with Graves' hyperthyroidism.

This clonotype was counted only a few times. This sequence joins TRBV9 and TRBJ2-2; 7 bases match TRBD2. Germline V lookup: CDR1 SGDLS, CDR2 YYNGEE. The length of the CDR3 is 16 residues. J lost 4 bases, V lost 0 bases, and 6 bases had no gene match. The DNA for the CDR3 is TGTGCCAGCAGCGTAGACTATGGGAGGGGCACCGGGGAGCTGTTTTTT. It is translated as CASSVDYGRGTGELFF.

V usage is TRBV5-1 and J usage is TRBJ2-7; TRBD1 aligns across 8 bases. From germline, CDR1 is SGHRS and CDR2 YFSETQ. The V segment lost 7 bases and the J segment 6 bases; nucleotides outside the gene matches: 9. The CDR3 runs 13 residues. The CDR3 DNA sequence: TGCGCCAGCGGCAACCAGGGGGCCATCGAGCAGTACTTC. Translated: CASGNQGAIEQYF.

This clonotype was seen repeatedly, ten times or more. The genes are TRBV10-1 and TRBJ1-1, with D unresolved. The V end lost 5 bases, the J end lost 3 bases, and 4 bases lay between the germline ends. The CDR3 length is 11 residues. The germline gives CDR1 WNHNN, CDR2 SYGVQD (reference sequence). This CDR3 is CASSTHTEAFF. In nucleotides, the CDR3 is TGCGCCAGCAGTACTCACACTGAAGCTTTCTTT.

The sample holds many counts of this clonotype. The rearrangement uses TRBV15 and TRBJ2-7, with D perhaps TRBD1 (6 bases). V was cut by 0 bases and J by 2 bases, with 11 bases left in between. There are 15 residues in the CDR3. From germline, CDR1 is LNHNV and CDR2 YYDKDF (reference sequence). CDR3 sequence reads: CATSRDRGTPYEQYF. Written as DNA, the CDR3 is TGTGCCACCAGCAGAGATAGGGGGACACCCTACGAGCAGTACTTC.

The chain carries TRBV29-1 and TRBJ2-3, with D unclear. Germline V gene data show CDR1 as SQVTM and CDR2 as ANQGSEA. This CDR3 region has 14 residues. The V gene lost 3 bases and the J gene lost 6 bases, with 16 bases spanning the gap. CDR3 DNA: TGCAGCGTTGATTCGGGCCCTCGGATGGATACGCAGTATTTT. Translating gives CSVDSGPRMDTQYF.

The rearrangement joins TRBV7-9 to TRBJ2-7; 8 positions agree with TRBD1. The CDR3 consists of 14 residues. The junction had 7 bases not matched to a gene; V was cut back by 3 bases and J by 6 bases. Germline assignment: CDR1 SEHNR and CDR2 FQNEAQ (reference sequence). The CDR3 reads CASSFGQGFVEQYF. The CDR3 DNA is TGTGCCAGCAGCTTTGGACAGGGTTTTGTCGAGCAGTACTTC.

The gene calls are TRBV7-9 and TRBJ1-6, with D perhaps matching TRBD1 (6 bases). Per the germline V gene, CDR1 is SEHNR and CDR2 is FQNEAQ (reference sequence). The CDR3 is 15 amino acids. V gave up 4 bases and J gave up 7 bases, with 14 bases separating them. The CDR3 spells CASSWGRGDNSPLHF. In DNA form, the CDR3 reads TGTGCCAGCAGCTGGGGGCGGGGGGACAATTCACCCCTCCACTTT.

This clonotype was found many times. The chain recombines TRBV2 with TRBJ2-5, with D possibly being TRBD2 (7 bases). The CDR3 runs 16 residues. Germline CDR1 reads SNHLY; CDR2 reads FYNNEI. The CDR3 loop reads CVRGIGGSLSSETQYF. The CDR3 DNA follows: TGTGTCAGGGGTATTGGCGGGAGTCTTTCCTCAGAGACCCAGTACTTC.

This clonotype has only one observation. A much larger clone lies one base from this, so it may be a read error. The chain employs TRBV20-1 and TRBJ2-2; D possibly corresponds to TRBD2 (6 bases). This CDR3 contains 16 residues. Germline assignment: CDR1 DFQATT and CDR2 SNEGSKA (reference sequence). For the CDR3, the DNA is TGCAGTGCTAGTAGCGGCGAAACAGGAGAAACCGGGGAGATGTTTTTT. It codes for CSASSGETGETGEMFF.

This clonotype was picked up one time. V usage is TRBV12-3 or TRBV12-4 and J usage is TRBJ1-2; 8 bases are a match to TRBD1. The CDR3 is made up of 16 amino acids. Germline trimming cut 4 bases from V and 4 bases from J; bases unmatched to any gene: 11. CDR3: CASSYSWTGSTYGYTF. The CDR3 DNA reads as TGTGCCAGCAGTTACTCGTGGACAGGGAGCACCTATGGCTACACCTTC.

The V gene is TRBV29-1, the J gene TRBJ1-4; 8 bases align to TRBD1. CDR1 and CDR2 from the germline V gene are SQVTM and ANQGSEA. CDR3 size: 14 residues. Trimming took 5 bases from V and 14 from J; bases not matched to a gene: 16. The CDR3 loop reads CSVTGTGSQTGLFF. The CDR3 DNA reads as TGCAGCGTTACCGGGACAGGCTCCCAAACTGGGCTGTTTTTT.

The V and J genes are TRBV20-1 and TRBJ2-7; 7 bases match TRBD1. Germline trimming cut 3 bases from V and 6 bases from J; bases unmatched to any gene: 14. CDR3 size: 15 residues. Germline CDR1 reads DFQATT; CDR2 reads SNEGSKA (reference sequence). CDR3 in DNA: TGCAGTGCTAGGCATTGGGGACAGCCACTTTCCGAGCAGTACTTC. It codes for CSARHWGQPLSEQYF.

About this clonotype: A much larger clone differs from this one at a single base, so this may be a read error. V is TRBV5-4 and J is TRBJ2-7, with D possibly matching TRBD1 (7 bases). The CDR3 has 12 residues. Germline lookup yields CDR1 SGHNT and CDR2 YYREEE (reference sequence). The germline V and J ends were trimmed by 5 bases and 9 bases, with 15 bases remaining between them. The CDR3 sequence: CASSSPGGGQYF. For the CDR3, the DNA is TGTGCCAGCAGTTCCCCAGGGGGAGGGCAGTACTTC.

The chain links TRBV7-8 to TRBJ2-7; TRBD2 matches at 7 bases. The CDR3 consists of 13 residues. The V and J ends lost 10 bases and 4 bases, in that order; junction bases with no gene match: 10. CDR1 SGHVS and CDR2 FQNEAQ come from the germline V gene. CDR3 region: CATKGRGSYEQYF. CDR3 nucleotides: TGTGCCACCAAGGGGAGGGGTAGTTACGAGCAGTACTTC.